A selection of T cell receptor beta chains follows, all from one sample in a study of blood T cell repertoires in COVID-19. Sequenced by immunoSEQ multiplex PCR; TCRdb stores in-frame clones only, minus some. This table has roughly 410,000 clones, roughly 90% appearing once. The sequencing input was peripheral blood. The receptors were gathered from a man aged 35-49 years with acute or convalescent COVID-19. CDR3s include the opening cysteine and the closing phenylalanine or tryptophan. The D gene is left open where the match is weak. Only part of the rows carry a size: once, few, many, or a class if the clone is expanded.

TRBV28	TRBJ2-7	TRBD2	-	TGTGCCAGCATCCAAGGTGGTCTAGCGGCCCAAACAAGTACCTACGAGCAGTACTTC	CASIQGGLAAQTSTYEQYF
TRBV5-5	TRBJ2-5	-	-	TGTGCCAGCAGCTTCAGGGGCGTAATACAAGAGACCCAGTACTTC	CASSFRGVIQETQYF
TRBV27	TRBJ1-5	-	-	TGTGCCAGCAGTCCCGGAGGGGCAGGGTATTATCAGCCCCAGCATTTT	CASSPGGAGYYQPQHF
TRBV3-1/TRBV3-2	TRBJ2-7	TRBD2	-	TGTGCCAGCTCCGTCGGGGGGAACTCCTACGAGCAGTACTTC	CASSVGGNSYEQYF
TRBV27	TRBJ2-3	TRBD1	-	TGTGCCAGCAGCTCGGACAGGGTCCCAGATACGCAGTATTTT	CASSSDRVPDTQYF
TRBV19	TRBJ2-1	TRBD1	-	TGTGCCAGTAGTAGAGGACAGGGGGCGTTGAATGAGCAGTTCTTC	CASSRGQGALNEQFF
TRBV29-1	TRBJ1-3	-	-	TGCAGCGTTGATGGGGGCTTCGGCGGAAACACCATATATTTT	CSVDGGFGGNTIYF
TRBV4-3	TRBJ1-2	TRBD1	-	TGCGCCAGCAGCCAAGCGACAGGGGTTGGTGGCTACACCTTC	CASSQATGVGGYTF
TRBV5-8	TRBJ2-1	-	few	TGTGCCAGCAGCTTGCTTCACGGCTCCTACAATGAGCAGTTCTTC	CASSLLHGSYNEQFF
TRBV6-5	TRBJ2-7	TRBD1	-	TGTGCCAGCAGCCAGTGGACAGGAGCCTCCTACGAGCAGTACTTC	CASSQWTGASYEQYF